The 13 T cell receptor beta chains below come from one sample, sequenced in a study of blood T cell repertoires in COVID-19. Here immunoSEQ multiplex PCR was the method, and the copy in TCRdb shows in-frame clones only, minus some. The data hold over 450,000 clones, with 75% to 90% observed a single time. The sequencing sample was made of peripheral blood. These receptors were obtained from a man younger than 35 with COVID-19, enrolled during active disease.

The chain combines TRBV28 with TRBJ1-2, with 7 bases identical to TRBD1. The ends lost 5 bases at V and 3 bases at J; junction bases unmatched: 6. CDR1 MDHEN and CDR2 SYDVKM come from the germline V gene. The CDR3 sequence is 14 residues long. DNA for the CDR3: TGTGCCAGCAGTAATACACAGGGGTACTATGGCTACACCTTC. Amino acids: CASSNTQGYYGYTF.

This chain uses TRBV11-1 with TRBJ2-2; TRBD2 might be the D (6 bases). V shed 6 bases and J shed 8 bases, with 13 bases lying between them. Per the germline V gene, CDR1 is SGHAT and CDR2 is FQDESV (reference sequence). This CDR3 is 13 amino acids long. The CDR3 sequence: CASRQRRAGELFF. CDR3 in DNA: TGTGCCAGCAGACAACGGAGGGCTGGGGAGCTGTTTTTT.

As DNA, the CDR3 is TGTGCCATCAGTGAGGTGAGGTCCGGGGTAAGCACAGATACGCAGTATTTT. This encodes CAISEVRSGVSTDTQYF. J is TRBJ2-3 and V is TRBV10-3; tentative D call: TRBD2 (5 bases). Looked up from germline, CDR1 is ENHRY and CDR2 is SYGVKD. Deletions cut 2 bases from V and 0 bases from J, with 15 bases between. The CDR3 loop spans 17 amino acids.

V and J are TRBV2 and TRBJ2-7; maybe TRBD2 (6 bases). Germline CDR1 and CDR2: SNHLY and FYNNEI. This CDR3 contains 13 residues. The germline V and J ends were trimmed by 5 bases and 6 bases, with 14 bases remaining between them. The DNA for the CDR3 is TGTGCCAGCAGTACGGGACTCATGAGCGAGCAGTACTTC. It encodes CASSTGLMSEQYF.

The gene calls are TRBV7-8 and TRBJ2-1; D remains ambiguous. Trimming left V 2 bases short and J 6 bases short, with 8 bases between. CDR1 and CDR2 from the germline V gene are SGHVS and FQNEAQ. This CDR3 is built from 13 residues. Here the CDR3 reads CASSLTSVNEQFF. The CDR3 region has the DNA TGTGCCAGCAGCTTAACTTCGGTCAATGAGCAGTTCTTC. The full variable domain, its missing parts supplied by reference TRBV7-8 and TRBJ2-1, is GAGVSQSPRYKVAKRGQDVALRCDPISGHVSLFWYQQALGQGPEFLTYFQNEAQLDKSGLPSDRFFAERPEGSVSTLKIQRTQQEDSAVYLCASSLTSVNEQFFGPGTRLTVL.

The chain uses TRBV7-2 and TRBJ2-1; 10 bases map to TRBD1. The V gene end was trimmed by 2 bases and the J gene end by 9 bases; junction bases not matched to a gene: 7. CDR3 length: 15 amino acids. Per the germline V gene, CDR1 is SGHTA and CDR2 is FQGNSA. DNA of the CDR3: TGTGCCAGCAGCTTACGGACAGGGGGTAAAGGTGAGCAGTTCTTC. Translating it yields CASSLRTGGKGEQFF.

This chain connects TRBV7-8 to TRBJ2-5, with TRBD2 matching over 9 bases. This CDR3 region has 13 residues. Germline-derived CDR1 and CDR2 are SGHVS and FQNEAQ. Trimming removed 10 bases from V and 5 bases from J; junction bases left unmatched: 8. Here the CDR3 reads CATVAGARETQYF. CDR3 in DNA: TGTGCCACCGTAGCGGGGGCCCGGGAGACCCAGTACTTC.

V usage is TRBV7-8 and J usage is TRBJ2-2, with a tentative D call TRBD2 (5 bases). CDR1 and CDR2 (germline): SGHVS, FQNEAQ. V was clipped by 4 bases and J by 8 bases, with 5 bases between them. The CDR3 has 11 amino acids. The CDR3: CASSSGGELFF. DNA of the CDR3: TGTGCCAGCAGCTCGGGGGGGGAGCTGTTTTTT.

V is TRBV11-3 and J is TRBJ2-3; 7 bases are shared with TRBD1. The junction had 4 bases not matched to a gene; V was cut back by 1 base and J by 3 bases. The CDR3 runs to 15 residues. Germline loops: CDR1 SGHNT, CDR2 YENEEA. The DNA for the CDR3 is TGTGCCAGCAGCTTAGCACAGGGGAGAACAGATACGCAGTATTTT. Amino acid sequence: CASSLAQGRTDTQYF. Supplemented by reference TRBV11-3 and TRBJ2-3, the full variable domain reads EAGVVQSPRYKIIEKKQPVAFWCNPISGHNTLYWYLQNLGQGPELLIRYENEEAVDDSQLPKDRFSAERLKGVDSTLKIQPAELGDSAVYLCASSLAQGRTDTQYFGPGTRLTVL.

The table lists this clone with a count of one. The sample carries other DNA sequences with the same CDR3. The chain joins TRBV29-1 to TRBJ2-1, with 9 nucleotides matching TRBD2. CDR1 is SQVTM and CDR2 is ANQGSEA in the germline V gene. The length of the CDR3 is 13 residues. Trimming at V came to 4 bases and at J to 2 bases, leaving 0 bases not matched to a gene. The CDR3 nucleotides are TGCAGCGTTGGCGGGAGGGCCTACAATGAGCAGTTCTTC. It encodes CSVGGRAYNEQFF.

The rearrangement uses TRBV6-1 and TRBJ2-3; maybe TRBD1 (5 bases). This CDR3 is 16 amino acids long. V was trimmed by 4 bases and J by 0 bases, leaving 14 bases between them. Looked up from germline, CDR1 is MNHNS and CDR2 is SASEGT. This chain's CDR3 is CASSAHPGISTDTQYF. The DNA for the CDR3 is TGTGCCAGCAGTGCCCACCCAGGGATTAGCACAGATACGCAGTATTTT.

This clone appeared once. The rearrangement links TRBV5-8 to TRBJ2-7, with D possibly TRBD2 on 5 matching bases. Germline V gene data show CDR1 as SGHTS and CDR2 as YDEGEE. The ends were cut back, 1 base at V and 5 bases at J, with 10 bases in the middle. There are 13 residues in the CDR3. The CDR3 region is CASSLISGNEQYF. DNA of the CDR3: TGTGCCAGCAGCTTGATAAGCGGAAACGAGCAGTACTTC. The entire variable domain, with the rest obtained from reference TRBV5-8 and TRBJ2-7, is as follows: EAGVTQSPTHLIKTRGQQATLRCSPISGHTSVYWYQQALGLGLQFLLWYDEGEERNRGNFPPRFSGRQFPNYSSELNVNALELEDSALYLCASSLISGNEQYFGPGTRLTVT.

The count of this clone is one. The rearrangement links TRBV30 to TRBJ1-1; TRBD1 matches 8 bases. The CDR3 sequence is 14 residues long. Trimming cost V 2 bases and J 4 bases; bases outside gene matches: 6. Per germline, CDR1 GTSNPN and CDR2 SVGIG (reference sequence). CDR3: CAWSLGQGITEAFF. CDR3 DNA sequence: TGTGCCTGGAGTTTAGGACAGGGAATCACTGAAGCTTTCTTT.